This T cell receptor beta chain originates from a study of graft-versus-host responses after intestinal transplantation. In the case of this clone: Its specificity is unknown.

Some clones are missing from TCRdb's copy, which holds only in-frame ones; the method was immunoSEQ multiplex PCR. The sample lists over 65,000 clones; roughly 91% were seen once. The V segment lost 3 bases and the J segment 0 bases; nucleotides outside the gene matches: 8. The germline V gene encodes CDR1 SGHAT and CDR2 FQNNGV. The CDR3 totals 16 residues. The sequenced sample was unstimulated CD4+ T cells sorted from spleen or lymph node cells, obtained before intestinal transplant. The chain uses TRBV11-2 and TRBJ2-7; TRBD1 agrees at 7 bases. This receptor was identified in a human donor who received an intestinal transplant. The CDR3 loop reads CASSFGRQGSSYEQYF. The CDR3 nucleotides read TGTGCCAGCAGCTTCGGTAGACAGGGCAGCTCCTACGAGCAGTACTTC.